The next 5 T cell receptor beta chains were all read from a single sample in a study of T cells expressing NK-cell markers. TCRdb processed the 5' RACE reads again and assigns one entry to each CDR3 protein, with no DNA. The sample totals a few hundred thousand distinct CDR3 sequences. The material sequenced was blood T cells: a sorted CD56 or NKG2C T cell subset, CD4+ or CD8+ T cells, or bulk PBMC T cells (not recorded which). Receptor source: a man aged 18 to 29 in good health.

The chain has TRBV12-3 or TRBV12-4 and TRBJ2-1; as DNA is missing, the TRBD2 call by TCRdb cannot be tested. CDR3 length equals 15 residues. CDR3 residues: CASRGLAALGNEQFF.

CDR3 sequence: CASSQELEPPSYEQYF. The rearrangement uses TRBV4-2 and TRBJ2-7; TCRdb's assignment of TRBD2 cannot be checked, as there is no DNA. CDR1 LGHNA and CDR2 YNFKEQ come from the germline V gene. This CDR3 is built from 16 residues.

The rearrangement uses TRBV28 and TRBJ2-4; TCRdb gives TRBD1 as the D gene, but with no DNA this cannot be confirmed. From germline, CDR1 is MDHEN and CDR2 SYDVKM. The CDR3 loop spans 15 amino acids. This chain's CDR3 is CASTGGGQSENIQYF.

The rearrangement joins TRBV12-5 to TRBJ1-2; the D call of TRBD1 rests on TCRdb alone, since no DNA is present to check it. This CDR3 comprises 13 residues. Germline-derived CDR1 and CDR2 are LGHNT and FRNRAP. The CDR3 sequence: CASGHGQGNGYTF.

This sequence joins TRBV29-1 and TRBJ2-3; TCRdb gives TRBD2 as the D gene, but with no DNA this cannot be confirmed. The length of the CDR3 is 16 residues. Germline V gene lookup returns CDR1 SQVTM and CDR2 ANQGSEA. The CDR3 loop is CSVAPLASEGADTQYF.